The 16 T cell receptor beta chains below were found in one sample sequenced in a study of regulatory T cells in long-lasting Graves disease. Time point meaning: persistent/refractory GD, antithyroid drugs over 5 years with positive TRAb. Construction of the TCR library relied on RNA isolated from PBMCs. Libraries of TCR beta came from iRepertoire HTBI primers plus Arm-PCR of CDR3 regions. TCRdb re-derived calls from the multiplex PCR reads in MiXCR, one entry per CDR3 protein. The data contain about 430,000 distinct CDR3 sequences, roughly 23% of them singletons. Sequenced material: peripheral blood mononuclear cells (PBMCs), taken when the disease was refractory, from a patient treated with antithyroid drugs. The receptors originated from a female donor with Graves disease.

This clonotype was found a few times. The chain recombines TRBV9 with TRBJ1-4; TRBD1 matches 9 bases. The ends lost 5 bases at V and 6 bases at J; junction bases unmatched: 8. The CDR3 loop spans 15 amino acids. Germline assignment: CDR1 SGDLS and CDR2 YYNGEE. Written as DNA, the CDR3 is TGTGCCAGCAGGAGGGGACAGGGAGGGGATGAAAAACTGTTTTTT. Its translation: CASRRGQGGDEKLFF. The variable domain in full, with the rest retrieved from reference TRBV9 and TRBJ1-4, is DSGVTQTPKHLITATGQRVTLRCSPRSGDLSVYWYQQSLDQGLQFLIQYYNGEERAKGNILERFSAQQFPDLHSELNLSSLELGDSALYFCASRRGQGGDEKLFFGSGTQLSVL.

CDR3 sequence: CASSRREQSYEQYF. CDR3 DNA: TGTGCCAGCAGCCGGCGGGAGCAATCATACGAGCAGTACTTC. The chain uses TRBV13 and TRBJ2-7; 7 bases line up with TRBD2. The CDR3 sequence is 14 residues long. CDR1 is PRHDT, CDR2 FYEKMQ, per germline (reference sequence). Germline trimming cut 5 bases from V and 4 bases from J; bases unmatched to any gene: 8.

To note about this clonotype: Since a much larger clone is just one base distant, this may be a read error. The chain couples TRBV6-2 or TRBV6-3 to TRBJ2-7; TRBD1 is a possible D gene (6 bases). Trimming left V 2 bases short and J 6 bases short, with 14 bases between. The length of the CDR3 is 14 residues. Germline CDR1 and CDR2: MNHEY and SVGEGT. This chain's CDR3 is CASSYGKGGSEQYF. In DNA, the CDR3 is TGTGCCAGCAGTTACGGGAAAGGGGGTTCCGAGCAGTACTTC.

The chain joins TRBV20-1 to TRBJ2-7; 9 bases are shared with TRBD2. Germline CDR1 is DFQATT and CDR2 is SNEGSKA (reference sequence). Trimming removed 5 bases from V and 4 bases from J; junction bases left unmatched: 9. CDR3 size: 14 residues. The CDR3 spells CSAPFSGRPYEQYF. CDR3 sequence (DNA): TGCAGTGCTCCTTTTAGCGGGAGACCTTACGAGCAGTACTTC.

This clonotype was counted ten times or more. V and J are TRBV20-1 and TRBJ1-5; D is unclear. Germline lookup yields CDR1 DFQATT and CDR2 SNEGSKA (reference sequence). V was trimmed by 3 bases and J by 4 bases, leaving 7 bases between them. The CDR3 totals 12 residues. Here the CDR3 reads CSASNPNQPQHF. Written as DNA, the CDR3 is TGCAGTGCTAGTAATCCGAATCAGCCCCAGCATTTT.

DNA for the CDR3: TGTGCCAGTAGTATAGGGAGCTCCTACAATGAGCAGTTCTTC. It codes for CASSIGSSYNEQFF. J is TRBJ2-1 and V is TRBV19; D is ambiguous. Trimming shortened V by 1 base and J by 0 bases, and 4 bases separated the two germline ends. The CDR3 is 14 amino acids. From germline, CDR1 is LNHDA and CDR2 SQIVND (reference sequence).

Details on this clonotype: A clone one base away is much larger, so this may be a read error. V and J are TRBV24-1 and TRBJ1-1; D ambiguous. The CDR3 is 12 residues long. From germline, CDR1 is KGHDR and CDR2 SFDVKD. Trimming pared 5 bases from V and 1 base from J, leaving 4 bases between. The CDR3 sequence is CATSGQNTEAFF. The CDR3 coding sequence is TGTGCCACCAGTGGACAGAACACTGAAGCTTTCTTT.

This clonotype was recorded at least ten times. This rearrangement joins TRBV20-1 to TRBJ1-1; D possibly corresponds to TRBD1 (5 bases). V was shortened by 6 bases and J by 2 bases, with 19 bases between the two germline ends. The CDR3 totals 15 residues. Germline loops: CDR1 DFQATT, CDR2 SNEGSKA (reference sequence). The CDR3 DNA reads TGCAGTGCCCGCGGGGGGACTTCAGGAAACACTGAAGCTTTCTTT. It yields the protein CSARGGTSGNTEAFF.

The rearrangement uses TRBV7-2 and TRBJ2-5; D is unresolved. V gave up 5 bases and J gave up 2 bases, with 9 bases separating them. Per the germline V gene, CDR1 is SGHTA and CDR2 is FQGNSA. This CDR3 is 13 amino acids long. CDR3 sequence: CASSGSTQETQYF. The CDR3 bases are TGTGCCAGCAGCGGCAGTACGCAAGAGACCCAGTACTTC.

In its sample, this clonotype was seen many times. This chain connects TRBV5-4 to TRBJ2-5; D may correspond to TRBD1 or TRBD2 (6 bases each). The V end lost 4 bases, the J end lost 3 bases, and 16 bases lay between the germline ends. Germline V CDR1 and CDR2: SGHNT, YYREEE (reference sequence). The CDR3 consists of 15 residues. The CDR3 loop reads CASSLKRGVEETQYF. DNA for the CDR3: TGTGCCAGCAGCCTAAAAAGGGGGGTTGAAGAGACCCAGTACTTC.

This clonotype has just a few counts. This rearrangement joins TRBV20-1 to TRBJ1-4; D not certain. This CDR3 region has 13 residues. The V end lost 5 bases, the J end lost 0 bases, and 7 bases lay between the germline ends. Germline V gene sequence: CDR1 DFQATT, CDR2 SNEGSKA (reference sequence). CDR3: CSALTSTNEKLFF. CDR3 DNA sequence: TGCAGTGCTCTTACCTCAACTAATGAAAAACTGTTTTTT.

About this clonotype itself: A much larger clonotype is one base distant, so this may be a read error. V is TRBV7-7 and J is TRBJ2-5, with D tentatively TRBD2 (6 bases). This CDR3 has 17 amino acids. The germline V gene has CDR1 SSHAT and CDR2 FNYEAQ (reference sequence). The CDR3 sequence is CASSLGDGGGYQETQYF. The CDR3, as DNA: TGTGCTAGCAGCTTGGGAGATGGCGGAGGGTACCAAGAGACCCAGTACTTC.

The chain employs TRBV5-1 and TRBJ1-5, with 9 bases identical to TRBD1. The junction had 4 bases not matched to a gene; V was cut back by 6 bases and J by 0 bases. This CDR3 has 15 amino acids. Germline V gene lookup returns CDR1 SGHRS and CDR2 YFSETQ. CDR3 amino acids: CASTPTGGSNQPQHF. The CDR3 DNA reads as TGCGCCAGCACCCCGACAGGGGGTAGCAATCAGCCCCAGCATTTT.

This clonotype was picked up a small number of times. V is TRBV6-2 or TRBV6-3 and J is TRBJ2-5; 10 nucleotides match TRBD2. V was clipped by 0 bases and J by 4 bases; unmatched bases: 5. Germline CDR1 MNHEY, CDR2 SVGEGT. The CDR3 is 16 residues long. As DNA, the CDR3 is TGTGCCAGCAGTTACTCGACTAGCGGGTGGGGAGAGACCCAGTACTTC. Translated: CASSYSTSGWGETQYF.

The table lists this clonotype with many counts. This rearrangement joins TRBV28 to TRBJ1-1; 9 bases are a match to TRBD1. This CDR3 spans 13 amino acids. J lost 8 bases, V lost 5 bases, and 6 bases had no gene match. Looked up from germline, CDR1 is MDHEN and CDR2 is SYDVKM. CDR3 bases: TGTGCCAGCAGTCACAGGGGGCAGGTGGAAGCTTTCTTT. Protein: CASSHRGQVEAFF.

This clonotype came up once. The chain couples TRBV7-9 to TRBJ2-5; unclear D gene. The V end lost 0 bases, the J end lost 0 bases, and 5 bases lay between the germline ends. The germline V gene encodes CDR1 SEHNR and CDR2 FQNEAQ (reference sequence). The CDR3 extends over 14 amino acids. CDR3 loop: CASSLAGNQETQYF. CDR3 in DNA: TGTGCCAGCAGCTTAGCGGGAAACCAAGAGACCCAGTACTTC. Together with reference TRBV7-9 and TRBJ2-5, the CDR3 gives the full variable domain: DTGVSQNPRHKITKRGQNVTFRCDPISEHNRLYWYRQTLGQGPEFLTYFQNEAQLEKSRLLSDRFSAERPKGSFSTLEIQRTEQGDSAMYLCASSLAGNQETQYFGPGTRLLVL.